This T cell receptor (beta chain) was sequenced for a study of T-cell reconstitution after alpha-beta-depleted transplantation in children. Study-wide results and limits: In some patients, recipient T cells and intrathymic progenitors surviving conditioning explained high day-60 diversity. T-cell numbers and diversity one year post-transplant derived largely from freshly generated T cells.

This clonotype was seen at least ten times. Its target is unknown. Researchers prepared the TCRbeta library using unique molecular identifiers, the study reports. TCRdb re-derived calls from the PCR reads in MiXCR, one entry per CDR3 protein. The repertoire holds roughly 100,000 distinct CDR3 sequences, with less than 6% as singletons. The sequence derives from a female patient between 2 and 15 years old who had a stem cell transplant for Fanconi anemia, so the T cells may come from the graft donor. This material consisted of PBMCs, mostly from graft donor cells, taken 60 days after TCRalphabeta/CD19-depleted stem cell transplant.

CDR3 residues: CASSVAENTEAFF. CDR3 nucleotides: TGTGCCAGCAGCGTAGCCGAGAACACTGAAGCTTTCTTT. The chain combines TRBV9 with TRBJ1-1; no clear D gene. Germline CDR1 and CDR2: SGDLS and YYNGEE. The CDR3 covers 13 residues. Deletions cut 0 bases from V and 1 base from J, with 4 bases between.